Following are 15 T cell receptor beta chains from one sample sequenced in a study of blood T cell repertoires in COVID-19. The method was immunoSEQ multiplex PCR; TCRdb's version includes in-frame clones alone and lacks a portion of them. This sample carries 13,000 to 15,000 clones, 85% to 95% of them seen once, and the ten largest clones take 6% to 9%. Sequenced material: peripheral blood. The receptors come from a human donor with active COVID-19. The donor label of this sample is uncertain.

The chain recombines TRBV9 with TRBJ2-1, with TRBD2 matching over 8 bases. CDR1 is SGDLS, CDR2 YYNGEE, per germline. CDR3 size: 15 residues. V lost 2 bases to trimming and J lost 4 bases; unmatched junction nucleotides: 5. The CDR3 DNA reads as TGTGCCAGCAGCGTCGCGGGAGGTTGGTACAATGAGCAGTTCTTC. Its translation is CASSVAGGWYNEQFF.

This chain connects TRBV15 to TRBJ1-6; 8 bases are shared with TRBD1. This CDR3 contains 15 residues. The germline V gene has CDR1 LNHNV and CDR2 YYDKDF (reference sequence). V lost 0 bases, J lost 9 bases, and 4 bases stayed unmatched. The CDR3: CATSRDRTGFSPLHF. In nucleotides, the CDR3 is TGTGCCACCAGCAGAGATCGGACAGGGTTTTCACCCCTCCACTTT.

The V and J genes are TRBV4-2 and TRBJ1-4; D is uncertain. Germline values: CDR1 LGHNA, CDR2 YNFKEQ. This CDR3 comprises 15 residues. V was shortened by 0 bases and J by 0 bases, with 5 bases between the two germline ends. The CDR3 loop is CASSQERSTNEKLFF. The DNA for the CDR3 is TGTGCCAGCAGCCAAGAACGGTCAACTAATGAAAAACTGTTTTTT.

The chain employs TRBV2 and TRBJ2-1; TRBD2 aligns across 8 bases. With V trimmed by 5 bases and J by 5 bases, 8 bases remained unmatched. Germline V gene data show CDR1 as SNHLY and CDR2 as FYNNEI. The CDR3 is made up of 15 amino acids. The DNA of the CDR3 is TGTGCCAGCAGTCCGGAGCGGGGGCCTAACAATGAGCAGTTCTTC. It yields the protein CASSPERGPNNEQFF.

The rearrangement joins TRBV19 to TRBJ1-4, with D possibly TRBD1 on 6 matching bases. Germline assignment: CDR1 LNHDA and CDR2 SQIVND (reference sequence). The CDR3 runs to 15 residues. Trimming shortened V by 7 bases and J by 0 bases, and 12 bases separated the two germline ends. The CDR3 DNA reads as TGTGCCAGTACTATGGACAGATCAACTAATGAAAAACTGTTTTTT. Amino acids: CASTMDRSTNEKLFF.

The genes are TRBV6-5 and TRBJ2-7, with D perhaps matching TRBD2 (7 bases). V was shortened by 10 bases and J by 3 bases, with 16 bases between the two germline ends. Germline CDR1 is MNHEY and CDR2 is SVGAGI. The CDR3 loop spans 13 amino acids. This CDR3 reads CATSGGGNYEQYF. CDR3 sequence (DNA): TGTGCCACCTCGGGCGGGGGCAACTACGAGCAGTACTTC.

The chain combines TRBV5-1 with TRBJ2-5; 7 bases fit TRBD1. Losses at the gene ends were 0 bases for V and 5 bases for J; bases not matched to a gene: 7. CDR1 and CDR2 from the germline V gene are SGHRS and YFSETQ. CDR3 size: 15 residues. CDR3 sequence reads: CASSLGGGRGETQYF. As DNA, the CDR3 is TGCGCCAGCAGCTTGGGAGGGGGCCGTGGGGAGACCCAGTACTTC.

V and J are TRBV7-9 and TRBJ2-3; TRBD2 aligns across 10 bases. The J segment lost 4 bases and the V segment lost 2 bases, leaving 3 bases of the junction unmatched. The CDR3 is 15 residues long. The germline gives CDR1 SEHNR, CDR2 FQNEAQ (reference sequence). CDR3: CASSLLAGDADTQYF. The CDR3 DNA reads TGTGCCAGCAGCTTACTAGCGGGAGACGCAGATACGCAGTATTTT.

By sample share, this clone is medium-sized. The chain combines TRBV6-5 with TRBJ1-2, with D uncertain. Germline values: CDR1 MNHEY, CDR2 SVGAGI. The CDR3 has 13 residues. V lost 5 bases, J lost 5 bases, and 12 bases lay in between. In DNA, the CDR3 is TGTGCCAGCAGTCTAGAAGACCAATATGGCTACACCTTC. Protein product: CASSLEDQYGYTF.

The chain links TRBV29-1 to TRBJ2-7, with 8 bases lining up with TRBD1. From germline, CDR1 is SQVTM and CDR2 ANQGSEA. V trimming: 5 bases; J trimming: 4 bases; junction bases outside the gene matches: 7. There are 13 residues in the CDR3. For the CDR3, the DNA is TGCAGCGTTTCAGGGGGCGGCGGGTACGAGCAGTACTTC. Residues: CSVSGGGGYEQYF.

V and J are TRBV10-1 and TRBJ2-2, with 7 bases fitting TRBD2. Trimming at V came to 3 bases and at J to 2 bases, leaving 6 bases not matched to a gene. Germline CDR1 reads WNHNN; CDR2 reads SYGVQD (reference sequence). This CDR3 comprises 16 residues. The CDR3 spells CASSDLGTTNTGELFF. CDR3 DNA: TGCGCCAGCAGTGACCTCGGGACTACTAACACCGGGGAGCTGTTTTTT.

In the case of this clone: Other nucleotide sequences from this sample produce the same CDR3. The chain carries TRBV30 and TRBJ1-2; a possible D gene is TRBD1 (5 bases). V was shortened by 4 bases and J by 0 bases, with 15 bases between the two germline ends. CDR3 length equals 15 residues. Germline CDR1 GTSNPN, CDR2 SVGIG (reference sequence). The CDR3 sequence: CAWIYRPGANYGYTF. The DNA of the CDR3 is TGTGCCTGGATTTACAGGCCGGGAGCTAACTATGGCTACACCTTC.

The rearrangement links TRBV14 to TRBJ2-2; D remains unclear. The CDR3 extends over 15 amino acids. Trimming left V 0 bases short and J 5 bases short, with 10 bases between. Germline V gene data show CDR1 as SGHDN and CDR2 as FVKESK. CDR3 residues: CASSQDLPATGELFF. The CDR3 DNA reads TGTGCCAGCAGCCAAGATTTGCCAGCGACCGGGGAGCTGTTTTTT.

This clone was seen just once. V and J are TRBV28 and TRBJ2-3, with TRBD1 identical over 7 bases. With 6 bases clipped from V and 4 bases from J, the junction kept 7 bases outside the gene matches. Germline assignment: CDR1 MDHEN and CDR2 SYDVKM. The CDR3 spans 14 residues. CDR3 in amino acids: CASRGQIYADTQYF. The CDR3 region has the DNA TGTGCCAGCAGGGGACAGATTTACGCAGATACGCAGTATTTT.

The chain has TRBV6-2 or TRBV6-3 and TRBJ2-1; the match to TRBD2 covers 15 bases. The CDR3 is made up of 20 amino acids. CDR1 is MNHEY and CDR2 is SVGEGT in the germline V gene. V gave up 2 bases and J gave up 3 bases; unmatched junction bases: 11. The CDR3 region is CASSYQPRTSGGARYNEQFF. The CDR3 bases are TGTGCCAGCAGTTACCAACCCCGGACTAGCGGGGGGGCTCGCTACAATGAGCAGTTCTTC.